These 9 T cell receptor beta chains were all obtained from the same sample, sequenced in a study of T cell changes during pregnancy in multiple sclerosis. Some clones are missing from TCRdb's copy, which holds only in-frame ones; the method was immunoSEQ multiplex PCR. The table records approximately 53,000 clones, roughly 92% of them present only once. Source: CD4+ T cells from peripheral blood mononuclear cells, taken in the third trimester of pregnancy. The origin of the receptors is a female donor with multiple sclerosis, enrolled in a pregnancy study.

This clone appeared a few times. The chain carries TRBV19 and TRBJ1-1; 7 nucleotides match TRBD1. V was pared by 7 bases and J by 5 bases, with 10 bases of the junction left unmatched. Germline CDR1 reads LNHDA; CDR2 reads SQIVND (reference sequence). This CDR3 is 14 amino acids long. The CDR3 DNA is TGTGCCAGTACACCCCAGGGGGTAGGAACTGAAGCTTTCTTT. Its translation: CASTPQGVGTEAFF.

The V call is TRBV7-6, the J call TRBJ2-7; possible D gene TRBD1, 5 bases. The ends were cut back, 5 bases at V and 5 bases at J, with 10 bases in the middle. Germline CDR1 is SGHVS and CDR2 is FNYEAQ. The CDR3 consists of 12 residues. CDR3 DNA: TGTGCCAGCAGCAAGACAGTAAACGAGCAGTACTTC. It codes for CASSKTVNEQYF.

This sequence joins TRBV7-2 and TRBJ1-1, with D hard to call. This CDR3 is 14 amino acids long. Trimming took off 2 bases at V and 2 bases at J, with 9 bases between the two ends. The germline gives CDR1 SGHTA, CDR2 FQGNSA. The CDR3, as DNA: TGTGCCAGCAGCTTAACCCGGGTTAACACTGAAGCTTTCTTT. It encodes CASSLTRVNTEAFF.

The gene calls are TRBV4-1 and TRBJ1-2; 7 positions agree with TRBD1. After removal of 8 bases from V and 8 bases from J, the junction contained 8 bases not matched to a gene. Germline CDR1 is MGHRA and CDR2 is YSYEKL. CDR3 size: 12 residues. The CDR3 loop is CASLGRGRGYTF. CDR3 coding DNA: TGCGCCAGCCTAGGTAGGGGGCGAGGCTACACCTTC.

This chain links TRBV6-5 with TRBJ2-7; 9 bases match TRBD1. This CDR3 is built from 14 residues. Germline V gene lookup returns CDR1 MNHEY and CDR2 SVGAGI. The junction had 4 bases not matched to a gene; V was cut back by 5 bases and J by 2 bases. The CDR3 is CASSPGQGTYEQYF. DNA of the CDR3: TGTGCCAGCAGTCCGGGACAGGGCACCTACGAGCAGTACTTC.

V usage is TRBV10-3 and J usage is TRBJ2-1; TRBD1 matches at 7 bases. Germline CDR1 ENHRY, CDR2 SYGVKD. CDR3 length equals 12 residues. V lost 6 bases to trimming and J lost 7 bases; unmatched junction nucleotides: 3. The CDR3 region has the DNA TGTGCCATCAGCTCGACAGGGAATGAGCAGTTCTTC. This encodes CAISSTGNEQFF.

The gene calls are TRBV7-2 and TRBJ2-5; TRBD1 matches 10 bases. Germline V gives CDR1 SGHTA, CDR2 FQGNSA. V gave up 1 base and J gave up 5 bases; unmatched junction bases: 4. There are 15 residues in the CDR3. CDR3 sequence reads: CASSLGDRGWETQYF. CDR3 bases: TGTGCCAGCAGCTTAGGGGACAGGGGTTGGGAGACCCAGTACTTC.

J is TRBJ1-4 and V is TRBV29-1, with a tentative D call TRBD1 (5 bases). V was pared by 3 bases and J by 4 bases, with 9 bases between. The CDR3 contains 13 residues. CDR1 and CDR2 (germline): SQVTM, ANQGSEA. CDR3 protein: CSVEGEVNEKLFF. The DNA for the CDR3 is TGCAGCGTTGAGGGGGAGGTTAATGAAAAACTGTTTTTT.

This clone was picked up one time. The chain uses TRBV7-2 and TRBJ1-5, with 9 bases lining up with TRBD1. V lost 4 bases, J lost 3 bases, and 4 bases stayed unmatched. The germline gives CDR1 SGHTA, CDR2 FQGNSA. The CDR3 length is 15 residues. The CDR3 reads CASSSGTGHNQPQHF. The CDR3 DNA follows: TGTGCCAGCAGCTCAGGGACAGGGCACAATCAGCCCCAGCATTTT.